The 13 T cell receptor beta chains presented below share a single source sample, sequenced in a study of cytomegalovirus exposure and HLA in healthy donors. The study ran its PCR with 60 Vbeta and 13 Jbeta primers. Using immunoSEQ multiplex PCR, the repertoire was profiled, and TCRdb retains in-frame clones only, with some absent. Altogether about 120,000 clones are present, more than 75% being singletons, with the ten largest covering around 9.9%. The specimen sequenced was PBMCs. These receptor sequences come from a man aged 30 to 39 in good health and CMV-seropositive.

The chain is built from TRBV7-3 and TRBJ2-1, with no clear D. Deletions cut 0 bases from V and 3 bases from J, with 9 bases between. Germline CDR1 is SGHTA and CDR2 is FQGTGA. The CDR3 is 15 amino acids. The CDR3 loop reads CASSLTLVLYNEQFF. CDR3 DNA: TGTGCCAGCAGCTTAACGCTAGTACTCTACAATGAGCAGTTCTTC.

The gene calls are TRBV28 and TRBJ1-1; TRBD1 agrees at 8 bases. The CDR3 sequence is 14 residues long. Per the germline V gene, CDR1 is MDHEN and CDR2 is SYDVKM. V trimming: 7 bases; J trimming: 2 bases; junction bases outside the gene matches: 6. The CDR3 bases are TGTGCCAGCAACCAGGGACAGGCCAACACTGAAGCTTTCTTT. This gives the protein CASNQGQANTEAFF.

V and J are TRBV7-9 and TRBJ2-7; 10 positions match TRBD1. The V gene's germline CDR1 is SEHNR and CDR2 FQNEAQ (reference sequence). There are 16 residues in the CDR3. Trimming cost V 5 bases and J 1 base; bases outside gene matches: 8. In DNA form, the CDR3 reads TGTGCCAGCAGCCCTGATTTGGGACAGGGGTCCTACGAGCAGTACTTC. This codes for CASSPDLGQGSYEQYF.

The V gene is TRBV5-4, the J gene TRBJ2-7, with D maybe TRBD2 (7 bases). V was pared by 6 bases and J by 4 bases, with 14 bases between. In germline, CDR1 is SGHNT, CDR2 YYREEE (reference sequence). This CDR3 is 13 amino acids long. The CDR3 reads CASNHEGGYEQYF. CDR3 DNA: TGTGCCAGCAACCACGAGGGGGGGTACGAGCAGTACTTC. Full variable domain (rest looked up from reference TRBV5-4 and TRBJ2-7): ETGVTQSPTHLIKTRGQQVTLRCSSQSGHNTVSWYQQALGQGPQFIFQYYREEENGRGNFPPRFSGLQFPNYSSELNVNALELDDSALYLCASNHEGGYEQYFGPGTRLTVT.

The CDR3 protein is CASSWSSGVAYNEQFF. CDR3 coding DNA: TGTGCCAGCAGCTGGAGTTCGGGGGTTGCCTACAATGAGCAGTTCTTC. The V gene is TRBV7-2, the J gene TRBJ2-1; TRBD2 might be the D (6 bases). Trimming stripped 4 bases from V and 2 bases from J, with 15 bases between. This CDR3 has 16 amino acids. Germline CDR1 reads SGHTA; CDR2 reads FQGNSA.

This clone was detected only once. This chain joins TRBV4-1 and TRBJ2-7; 7 bases map to TRBD2. Germline-derived CDR1 and CDR2 are MGHRA and YSYEKL. V dropped 8 bases and J dropped 3; count of bases not matched to a gene: 13. The CDR3 totals 15 residues. This chain's CDR3 is CASAWGGMEGYEQYF. CDR3 DNA: TGCGCCAGCGCTTGGGGGGGAATGGAGGGCTACGAGCAGTACTTC.

The rearrangement joins TRBV19 to TRBJ1-1; TRBD1 is a possible D gene (5 bases). The CDR3 loop spans 16 amino acids. The V end was cut by 3 bases, the J end by 4 bases, with 18 bases between. Germline V gene lookup returns CDR1 LNHDA and CDR2 SQIVND (reference sequence). The CDR3 nucleotides are TGTGCCAGTAGTATGGATTACTACAGGTCTACCACTGAAGCTTTCTTT. It codes for CASSMDYYRSTTEAFF.

The chain combines TRBV5-1 with TRBJ1-2, with 12 bases aligning to TRBD1. CDR3 length: 15 residues. Germline lookup yields CDR1 SGHRS and CDR2 YFSETQ. With V trimmed by 1 base and J by 8 bases, 6 bases remained unmatched. In DNA form, the CDR3 reads TGCGCCAGCAGCTTGCTGGGGACAGGGGGCTTAGGCTACACCTTC. This sequence encodes CASSLLGTGGLGYTF. The full variable domain, with the rest looked up from reference TRBV5-1 and TRBJ1-2, is KAGVTQTPRYLIKTRGQQVTLSCSPISGHRSVSWYQQTPGQGLQFLFEYFSETQRNKGNFPGRFSGRQFSNSRSEMNVSTLELGDSALYLCASSLLGTGGLGYTFGSGTRLTVV.

The V and J genes are TRBV5-1 and TRBJ2-3; the match to TRBD2 covers 12 bases. Germline lookup yields CDR1 SGHRS and CDR2 YFSETQ. Trimming at V came to 4 bases and at J to 6 bases, leaving 6 bases not matched to a gene. The CDR3 runs to 15 residues. CDR3 bases: TGCGCCAGCAGCCCAAGGACTAGCGGGACGGATACGCAGTATTTT. Residues: CASSPRTSGTDTQYF.

In regard to this clone: One end of the junction is discordant with germline, which a read error may explain. The rearrangement links TRBV19 to TRBJ2-7, with 7 bases aligning to TRBD1. The length of the CDR3 is 15 residues. The V gene's germline CDR1 is LNHDA and CDR2 SQIVND (reference sequence). Written as DNA, the CDR3 is TGTGCCAGTAGTTTAGAACAGGGGAAAGGCTACGAGCAGTACTTC. It translates to CASSLEQGKGYEQYF.

This clone was seen just once. CDR3 sequence reads: CASSVDPGGLDYGYTF. DNA of the CDR3: TGTGCCAGCAGCGTAGATCCCGGCGGTCTAGACTATGGCTACACCTTC. The J gene is TRBJ1-2, the V gene TRBV9; D is uncertain. Germline lookup yields CDR1 SGDLS and CDR2 YYNGEE. The CDR3 runs 16 residues. V lost 0 bases and J 3 bases, leaving 15 bases between the germline ends.

This clone was counted a few times. The chain couples TRBV6-1 to TRBJ2-7; 12 bases line up with TRBD2. The CDR3 runs to 15 residues. With V trimmed by 5 bases and J by 2 bases, 4 bases remained unmatched. CDR1 and CDR2 from the germline V gene are MNHNS and SASEGT. For the CDR3, the DNA is TGTGCCAGCAGTATACTAGCGGGAGGCCCCTACGAGCAGTACTTC. Translating it yields CASSILAGGPYEQYF.

This clone was recorded a few times. V gene TRBV5-6 combines with J gene TRBJ2-7; D is perhaps TRBD2 (5 bases). Germline lookup yields CDR1 SGHDT and CDR2 YYEEEE. The V end was cut by 0 bases, the J end by 2 bases, with 9 bases between. This CDR3 spans 14 amino acids. The CDR3 loop reads CASSLAGKAYEQYF. The DNA for the CDR3 is TGTGCCAGCAGCTTGGCCGGGAAGGCCTACGAGCAGTACTTC.